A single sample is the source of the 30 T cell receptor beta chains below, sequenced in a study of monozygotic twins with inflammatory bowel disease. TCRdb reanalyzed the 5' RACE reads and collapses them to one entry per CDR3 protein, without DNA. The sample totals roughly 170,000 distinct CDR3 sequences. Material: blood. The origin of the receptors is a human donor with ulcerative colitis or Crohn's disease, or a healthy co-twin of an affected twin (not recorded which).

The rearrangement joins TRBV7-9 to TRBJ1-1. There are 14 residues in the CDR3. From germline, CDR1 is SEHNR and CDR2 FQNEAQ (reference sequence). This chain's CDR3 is CASSLGQSHRKAFF.

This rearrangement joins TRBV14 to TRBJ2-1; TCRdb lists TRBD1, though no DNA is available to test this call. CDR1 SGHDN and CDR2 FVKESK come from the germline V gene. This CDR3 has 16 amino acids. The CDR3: CASSHKGRGLIDEQFF.

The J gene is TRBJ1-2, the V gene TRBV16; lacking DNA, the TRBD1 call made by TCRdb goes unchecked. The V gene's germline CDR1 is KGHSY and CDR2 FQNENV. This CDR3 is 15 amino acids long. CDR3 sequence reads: CASSQSSGTAYGYTF. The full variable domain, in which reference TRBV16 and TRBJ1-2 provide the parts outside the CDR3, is GEEVAQTPKHLVRGEGQKAKLYCAPIKGHSYVFWYQQVLKNEFKFLISFQNENVFDETGMPKERFSAKCLPNSPCSLEIQATKLEDSAVYFCASSQSSGTAYGYTFGSGTRLTVV.

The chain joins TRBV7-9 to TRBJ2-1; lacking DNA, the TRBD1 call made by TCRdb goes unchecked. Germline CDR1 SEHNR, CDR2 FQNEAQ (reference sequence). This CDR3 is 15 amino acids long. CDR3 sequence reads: CASSLSLQGGNEQFF.

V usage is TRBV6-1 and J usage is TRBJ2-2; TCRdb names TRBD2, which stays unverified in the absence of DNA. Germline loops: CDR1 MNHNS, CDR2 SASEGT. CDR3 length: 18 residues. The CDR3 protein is CASTKLVGGLSGPGELFF.

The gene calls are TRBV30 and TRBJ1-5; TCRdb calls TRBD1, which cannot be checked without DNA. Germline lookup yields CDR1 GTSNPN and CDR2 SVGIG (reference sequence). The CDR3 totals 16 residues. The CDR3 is CAWSVGARGRNQPQHF.

The CDR3 spells CASSVGGYTGELFF. The chain links TRBV7-2 to TRBJ2-2; the D call of TRBD1 rests on TCRdb alone, since no DNA is present to check it. Germline-derived CDR1 and CDR2 are SGHTA and FQGNSA. This CDR3 has 14 residues.

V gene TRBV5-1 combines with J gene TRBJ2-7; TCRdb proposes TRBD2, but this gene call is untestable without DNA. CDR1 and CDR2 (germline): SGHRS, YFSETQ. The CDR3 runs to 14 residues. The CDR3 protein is CASSARDYSVEQYF.

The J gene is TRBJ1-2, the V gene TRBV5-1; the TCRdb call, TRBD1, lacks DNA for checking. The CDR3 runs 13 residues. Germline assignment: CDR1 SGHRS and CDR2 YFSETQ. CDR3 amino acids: CASSFDSGVGYTF.

The CDR3: CASSFTSEALYNEQFF. V and J are TRBV5-1 and TRBJ2-1; the TRBD2 assignment by TCRdb is unverifiable without DNA. CDR1 and CDR2 from the germline V gene are SGHRS and YFSETQ. The CDR3 loop spans 16 amino acids.

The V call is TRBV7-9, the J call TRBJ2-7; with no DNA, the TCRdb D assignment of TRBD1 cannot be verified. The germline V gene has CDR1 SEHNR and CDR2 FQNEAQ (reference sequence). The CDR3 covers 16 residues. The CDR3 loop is CASSSPPWTGTHEQYF. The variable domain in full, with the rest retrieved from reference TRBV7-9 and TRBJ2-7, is DTGVSQNPRHKITKRGQNVTFRCDPISEHNRLYWYRQTLGQGPEFLTYFQNEAQLEKSRLLSDRFSAERPKGSFSTLEIQRTEQGDSAMYLCASSSPPWTGTHEQYFGPGTRLTVT.

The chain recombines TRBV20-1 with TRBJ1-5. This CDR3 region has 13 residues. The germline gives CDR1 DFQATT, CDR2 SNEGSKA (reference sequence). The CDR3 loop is CSAFRTEGQPQHF.

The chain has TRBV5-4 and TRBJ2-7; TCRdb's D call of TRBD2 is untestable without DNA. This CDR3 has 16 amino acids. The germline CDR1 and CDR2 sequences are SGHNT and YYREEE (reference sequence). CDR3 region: CASSLEGLAGSYEQYF.

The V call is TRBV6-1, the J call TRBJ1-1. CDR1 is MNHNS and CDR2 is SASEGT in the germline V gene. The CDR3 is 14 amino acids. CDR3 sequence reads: CASGRGGPNTEAFF.

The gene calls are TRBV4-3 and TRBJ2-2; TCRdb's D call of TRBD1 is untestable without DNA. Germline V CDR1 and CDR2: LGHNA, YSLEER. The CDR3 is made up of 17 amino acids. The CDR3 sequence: CASSQGQIGGLTGELFF.

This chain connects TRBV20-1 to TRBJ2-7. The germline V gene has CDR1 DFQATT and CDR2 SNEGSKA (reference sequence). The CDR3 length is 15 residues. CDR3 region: CSASSVSKGPYEQYF.

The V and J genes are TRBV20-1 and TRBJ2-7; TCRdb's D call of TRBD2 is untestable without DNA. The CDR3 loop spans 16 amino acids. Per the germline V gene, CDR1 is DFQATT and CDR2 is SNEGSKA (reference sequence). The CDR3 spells CSAKLRGGVLSYEQYF.

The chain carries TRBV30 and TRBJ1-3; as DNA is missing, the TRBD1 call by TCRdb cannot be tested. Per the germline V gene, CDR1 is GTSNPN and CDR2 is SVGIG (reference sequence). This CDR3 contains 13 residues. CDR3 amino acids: CAWSAGAGNTIYF.

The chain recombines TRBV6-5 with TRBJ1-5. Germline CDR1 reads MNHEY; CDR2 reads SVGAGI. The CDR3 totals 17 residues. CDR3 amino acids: CASRVTGNPNSNQPQHF.

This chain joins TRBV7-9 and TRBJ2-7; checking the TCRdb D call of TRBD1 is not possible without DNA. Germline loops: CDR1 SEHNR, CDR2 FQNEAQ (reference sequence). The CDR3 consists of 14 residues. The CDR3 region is CASSFWTGEGEQYF.

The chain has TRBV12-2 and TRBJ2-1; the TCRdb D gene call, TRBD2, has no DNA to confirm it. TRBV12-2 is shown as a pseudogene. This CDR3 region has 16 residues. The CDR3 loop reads CASRLRISGRSNEQFF.

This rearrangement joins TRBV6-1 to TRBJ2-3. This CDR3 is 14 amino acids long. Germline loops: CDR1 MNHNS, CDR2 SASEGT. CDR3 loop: CASSGASSTDTQYF.

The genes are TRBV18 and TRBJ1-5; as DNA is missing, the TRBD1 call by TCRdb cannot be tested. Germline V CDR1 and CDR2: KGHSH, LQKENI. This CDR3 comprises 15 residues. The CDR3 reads CASSPQGPRTQPQHF.

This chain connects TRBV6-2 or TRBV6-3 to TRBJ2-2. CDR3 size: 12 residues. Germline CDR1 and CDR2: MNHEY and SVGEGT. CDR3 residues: CASSKGTGELFF.

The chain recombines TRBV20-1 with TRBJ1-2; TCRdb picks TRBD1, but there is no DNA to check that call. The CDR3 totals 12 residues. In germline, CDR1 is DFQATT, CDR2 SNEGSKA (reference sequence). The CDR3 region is CSASRDPYGYTF.

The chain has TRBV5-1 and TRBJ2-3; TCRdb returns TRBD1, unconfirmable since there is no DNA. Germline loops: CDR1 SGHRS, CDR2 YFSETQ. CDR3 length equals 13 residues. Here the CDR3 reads CASSLEQADTQYF.

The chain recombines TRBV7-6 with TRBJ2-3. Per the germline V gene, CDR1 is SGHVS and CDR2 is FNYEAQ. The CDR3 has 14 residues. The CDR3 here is CASESAMGGDTQYF.

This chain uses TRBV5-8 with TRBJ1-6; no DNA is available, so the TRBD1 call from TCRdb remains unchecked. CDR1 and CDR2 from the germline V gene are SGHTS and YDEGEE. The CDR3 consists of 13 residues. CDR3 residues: CASGQGAFSPLHF.

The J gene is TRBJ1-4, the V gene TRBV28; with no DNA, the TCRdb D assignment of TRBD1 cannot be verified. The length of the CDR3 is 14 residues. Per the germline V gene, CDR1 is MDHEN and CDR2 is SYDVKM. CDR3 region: CASREGRINEKLFF.

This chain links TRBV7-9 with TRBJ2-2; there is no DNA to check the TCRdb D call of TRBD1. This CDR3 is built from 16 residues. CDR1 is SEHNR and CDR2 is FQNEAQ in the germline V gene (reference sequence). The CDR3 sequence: CASRDGHRANTGELFF.